A single sample gave rise to the 12 T cell receptor beta chains below, sequenced in a study of blood T cells in healthy people across ages. PCR was performed a second time for roughly 7 to 11 cycles using a sample-barcoded 5' primer and a J-beta primer mix. TCRdb reprocessed the 5' RACE reads via MiXCR and lists one record per CDR3 protein. The data contain around 1.5 million distinct CDR3 sequences, about 35% of them seen just once; the ten biggest clones take up around 11%. The sample consisted of blood. These receptors were obtained from a woman aged 25 to 39 in good health.

V usage is TRBV6-5 and J usage is TRBJ2-5; D might be TRBD1 (5 bases). V was clipped by 5 bases and J by 0 bases, with 13 bases between them. The CDR3 loop spans 15 amino acids. CDR1 is MNHEY and CDR2 is SVGAGI in the germline V gene. CDR3 coding DNA: TGTGCCAGCAGTCCCCAGGGCGGTTACCAAGAGACCCAGTACTTC. Its translation is CASSPQGGYQETQYF.

The chain links TRBV7-2 to TRBJ2-7, with 7 bases matching TRBD2. CDR1 is SGHTA, CDR2 FQGNSA, per germline. The J segment lost 3 bases and the V segment lost 5 bases, leaving 10 bases of the junction unmatched. This CDR3 comprises 15 residues. CDR3 sequence (DNA): TGTGCCAGCAGCGACGGACTAGTGGGGAACTACGAGCAGTACTTC. Its protein is CASSDGLVGNYEQYF.

The chain joins TRBV2 to TRBJ2-2; D not certain. From germline, CDR1 is SNHLY and CDR2 FYNNEI. The CDR3 contains 15 residues. The germline V and J ends were trimmed by 4 bases and 6 bases, with 15 bases remaining between them. The CDR3 region is CASSVLRPRAGELFF. CDR3 nucleotides: TGTGCCAGCAGTGTCCTCCGACCCCGTGCCGGGGAGCTGTTTTTT.

This chain uses TRBV20-1 with TRBJ2-1; 8 positions agree with TRBD1. This CDR3 is built from 15 residues. In germline, CDR1 is DFQATT, CDR2 SNEGSKA (reference sequence). Losses at the gene ends were 1 base for V and 8 bases for J; bases not matched to a gene: 10. CDR3 coding DNA: TGCAGTGCTAGAGGCCGGACAGGGAGGTTCGATGAGCAGTTCTTC. This encodes CSARGRTGRFDEQFF.

About this clonotype: At one of its ends the junction is not consistent with the germline gene, which may arise from a read error. The J gene is TRBJ1-4, the V gene TRBV4-2, with 7 bases lining up with TRBD1. The CDR3 is 16 amino acids. CDR1 and CDR2 from the germline V gene are LGHNA and YNFKEQ. The CDR3 is CACSRTGPATNEKLFF. CDR3 bases: TGTGCCTGCAGCCGGACAGGACCTGCAACTAATGAAAAACTGTTTTTT.

The J gene is TRBJ2-3, the V gene TRBV12-3 or TRBV12-4; maybe TRBD2 (5 bases). Trimming shortened V by 6 bases and J by 5 bases, and 18 bases separated the two germline ends. The CDR3 is 15 amino acids. CDR3 coding DNA: TGTGCCAGCAGCCCCAATAGCGCAGCAGGAGATACGCAGTATTTT. This codes for CASSPNSAAGDTQYF.

The CDR3 region has the DNA TGTGCCAGCAGGGGACTAGTGGGAGTTGGAAATGAGCAGTTCTTC. The encoded protein is CASRGLVGVGNEQFF. This chain links TRBV6-1 with TRBJ2-1, with 8 bases that match TRBD2. CDR3 length: 15 residues. Germline V gives CDR1 MNHNS, CDR2 SASEGT. Germline trimming cut 6 bases from V and 7 bases from J; bases unmatched to any gene: 11.

This rearrangement joins TRBV6-1 to TRBJ2-5, with 9 positions matching TRBD2. Germline CDR1 MNHNS, CDR2 SASEGT. The CDR3 runs 14 residues. V was pared by 3 bases and J by 11 bases, with 10 bases of the junction left unmatched. The CDR3 is CASSEAGGPGEQYF. In nucleotides, the CDR3 is TGTGCCAGCAGTGAGGCGGGAGGGCCAGGAGAGCAGTACTTC.

This clonotype was detected many times. The chain joins TRBV7-9 to TRBJ2-7, with 7 bases aligning to TRBD1. Looked up from germline, CDR1 is SEHNR and CDR2 is FQNEAQ (reference sequence). The CDR3 contains 15 residues. V gave up 2 bases and J gave up 0 bases; unmatched junction bases: 4. The CDR3 sequence: CASSLWTGSSYEQYF. CDR3 DNA sequence: TGTGCCAGCAGCTTATGGACAGGCAGCTCCTACGAGCAGTACTTC.

In its sample, this clonotype was seen a few times. The chain has TRBV20-1 and TRBJ2-1; D assignment may be TRBD1 or TRBD2 (5 bases each). Trimming removed 0 bases from V and 6 bases from J, with 12 bases in between. The germline V gene has CDR1 DFQATT and CDR2 SNEGSKA (reference sequence). CDR3 size: 14 residues. The DNA of the CDR3 is TGCAGTGCTAGAGATTCCACCGGGACCAATGAGCAGTTCTTC. Translation: CSARDSTGTNEQFF.

This clonotype came up many times. The chain joins TRBV27 to TRBJ2-5, with a tentative D call TRBD1 (5 bases). The V end lost 5 bases, the J end lost 11 bases, and 18 bases lay between the germline ends. The CDR3 loop spans 13 amino acids. Germline lookup yields CDR1 MNHEY and CDR2 SMNVEV (reference sequence). CDR3 sequence (DNA): TGTGCCAGCAGTCCTGGGGCCTATGCGGAGCAGTACTTC. Protein product: CASSPGAYAEQYF.

The chain carries TRBV24-1 and TRBJ2-1, with D hard to call. V was shortened by 5 bases and J by 1 base, with 14 bases between the two germline ends. Germline assignment: CDR1 KGHDR and CDR2 SFDVKD. This CDR3 contains 16 residues. The CDR3 spells CATSVSATSSYNEQFF. In DNA, the CDR3 is TGTGCCACCAGTGTGTCAGCTACATCTTCCTACAATGAGCAGTTCTTC.